This T cell receptor (beta chain) was obtained from a study of T cells after yellow fever vaccination. Generation of TCR cDNA used 5'RACE template switching (which added a universal primer site and UMIs). TCRdb recomputed calls from the 5' RACE reads with MiXCR, one row per CDR3 protein. The sample shows roughly 320,000 distinct CDR3 sequences, approximately 12% of them seen only once. The V end lost 5 bases, the J end lost 5 bases, and 7 bases lay between the germline ends. This CDR3 has 11 residues. CDR1 is SGHAT, CDR2 FQNNGV, per germline. The V and J genes are TRBV11-2 and TRBJ2-7; tentative D call: TRBD1 (6 bases). This TCR came from a man between 18 and 35 years old who received the YFV17D yellow fever vaccine. This specimen was CD4+ T cells sorted from PBMCs, taken 45 days after the yellow fever booster vaccination. The CDR3 protein is CASSGGHEQYF. As DNA, the CDR3 is TGTGCCAGCAGCGGGGGCCACGAGCAGTACTTC.